Presented here are 20 T cell receptor beta chains from one specimen sequenced in a study of cytomegalovirus exposure and HLA in healthy donors. Primers: 60 Vbeta forward and 13 Jbeta reverse. Some clones are missing from TCRdb's copy, which holds only in-frame ones; the method was immunoSEQ multiplex PCR. The sample yields about 110,000 clones, about 74% seen once. Specimen: PBMCs. The receptor source for this set is a woman in her 40s in good health and CMV-seropositive.

The rearrangement joins TRBV30 to TRBJ1-1; 9 nucleotides line up with TRBD1. With V trimmed by 2 bases and J by 5 bases, 6 bases remained unmatched. Germline V CDR1 and CDR2: GTSNPN, SVGIG (reference sequence). The CDR3 is made up of 14 amino acids. The CDR3 protein is CAWSTGGADTEAFF. The CDR3 nucleotides read TGTGCCTGGAGTACAGGGGGCGCCGATACTGAAGCTTTCTTT.

This clone was observed a few times. This chain connects TRBV19 to TRBJ2-1, with 10 bases that match TRBD2. Germline CDR1 reads LNHDA; CDR2 reads SQIVND (reference sequence). Germline trimming cut 5 bases from V and 1 base from J; bases unmatched to any gene: 2. This CDR3 comprises 15 residues. The chain's CDR3 is CASSRAGGSYNEQFF. The CDR3 DNA is TGTGCCAGTAGTCGAGCGGGGGGGTCCTACAATGAGCAGTTCTTC.

The CDR3 DNA reads as TGTGCCAGTAGTATAGGCGGCAGACAAGAGACCCAGTACTTC. Translating gives CASSIGGRQETQYF. The chain joins TRBV19 to TRBJ2-5; D is unclear. Germline V gives CDR1 LNHDA, CDR2 SQIVND (reference sequence). CDR3 length: 14 residues. V lost 1 base and J 2 bases, leaving 8 bases between the germline ends. The full variable domain, with the rest looked up from reference TRBV19 and TRBJ2-5, is DGGITQSPKYLFRKEGQNVTLSCEQNLNHDAMYWYRQDPGQGLRLIYYSQIVNDFQKGDIAEGYSVSREKKESFPLTVTSAQKNPTAFYLCASSIGGRQETQYFGPGTRLLVL.

This chain uses TRBV30 with TRBJ2-3; TRBD2 matches 11 bases. V was clipped by 4 bases and J by 4 bases; unmatched bases: 7. In germline, CDR1 is GTSNPN, CDR2 SVGIG (reference sequence). The length of the CDR3 is 15 residues. CDR3 sequence: CAWIRLAGSADTQYF. CDR3 coding DNA: TGTGCCTGGATACGACTAGCGGGGAGTGCAGATACGCAGTATTTT.

The chain is built from TRBV7-9 and TRBJ2-2, with D perhaps matching TRBD2 (6 bases). The germline gives CDR1 SEHNR, CDR2 FQNEAQ (reference sequence). V lost 6 bases to trimming and J lost 1 base, with 9 bases between them. CDR3 size: 14 residues. CDR3 DNA sequence: TGTGCCAGCAGTACGCGGGGGAACACCGGGGAGCTGTTTTTT. It specifies CASSTRGNTGELFF.

The CDR3 loop reads CASSLAPAGGNNEQFF. The DNA for the CDR3 is TGTGCCAGCAGCTTAGCGCCTGCGGGGGGCAACAATGAGCAGTTCTTC. The J gene is TRBJ2-1, the V gene TRBV7-9, with 8 bases that match TRBD2. Trimming cost V 0 bases and J 5 bases; bases outside gene matches: 6. The germline V gene encodes CDR1 SEHNR and CDR2 FQNEAQ (reference sequence). The CDR3 has 16 residues.

V is TRBV5-1 and J is TRBJ2-1; 13 bases are a match to TRBD2. Germline V gene sequence: CDR1 SGHRS, CDR2 YFSETQ. The trim removed 0 bases at V and 8 bases at J, leaving 5 bases unmatched. CDR3 length: 16 residues. Here the CDR3 DNA reads TGCGCCAGCAGCTTGGTAGGGACTAGCGGGGACTATGAGCAGTTCTTC. Protein: CASSLVGTSGDYEQFF. Filled out from reference TRBV5-1 and TRBJ2-1, the complete variable domain reads KAGVTQTPRYLIKTRGQQVTLSCSPISGHRSVSWYQQTPGQGLQFLFEYFSETQRNKGNFPGRFSGRQFSNSRSEMNVSTLELGDSALYLCASSLVGTSGDYEQFFGPGTRLTVL.

The genes are TRBV9 and TRBJ2-7, with a weak D call TRBD1 (7 bases). V lost 0 bases to trimming and J lost 7 bases, with 14 bases between them. The V gene's germline CDR1 is SGDLS and CDR2 YYNGEE. The CDR3 has 14 amino acids. CDR3 loop: CASSVGPGGWEQYF. In DNA form, the CDR3 reads TGTGCCAGCAGCGTAGGGCCAGGGGGGTGGGAGCAGTACTTC.

In nucleotides, the CDR3 is TGCGCCAGCAGGGTGGAGGGGCGGTTCAATGAGCAGTTCTTC. Translated, it gives CASRVEGRFNEQFF. The chain couples TRBV5-1 to TRBJ2-1; TRBD2 might be the D (6 bases). Germline-derived CDR1 and CDR2 are SGHRS and YFSETQ. Trimming pared 5 bases from V and 6 bases from J, leaving 15 bases between. The CDR3 is 14 residues long.

The V and J genes are TRBV6-4 and TRBJ2-1; D is unclear. Germline lookup yields CDR1 MRHNA and CDR2 SNTAGT. CDR3 length equals 14 residues. Deletions cut 4 bases from V and 9 bases from J, with 16 bases between. CDR3 DNA sequence: TGTGCCAGCAGTGTCCATCTCGAAACTGGTGAGCAGTTCTTC. This codes for CASSVHLETGEQFF.

The chain carries TRBV2 and TRBJ2-3; a weak D match, TRBD2 (5 bases). V lost 4 bases and J 10 bases, leaving 12 bases between the germline ends. The CDR3 has 12 amino acids. Germline CDR1 is SNHLY and CDR2 is FYNNEI. In DNA, the CDR3 is TGTGCCAGCAGTGTACTAGGACTCGCGCAGTATTTT. Translation gives CASSVLGLAQYF.

This chain uses TRBV10-3 with TRBJ2-2, with TRBD1 matching 8 bases. Losses at the gene ends were 4 bases for V and 4 bases for J; bases not matched to a gene: 5. This CDR3 spans 15 amino acids. Per the germline V gene, CDR1 is ENHRY and CDR2 is SYGVKD. As DNA, the CDR3 is TGTGCCATCAGTGCCGGACAGGGAGGCACCGGGGAGCTGTTTTTT. Residues: CAISAGQGGTGELFF.

This clone appeared a single time. V and J are TRBV6-1 and TRBJ2-7; the match to TRBD1 covers 7 bases. The CDR3 is 17 residues long. V shed 1 base and J 0 bases; nucleotides not matched to a gene: 9. Looked up from germline, CDR1 is MNHNS and CDR2 is SASEGT. As DNA, the CDR3 is TGTGCCAGCAGTGAAGTCTTAGGGACAGACAGCTCCTACGAGCAGTACTTC. It yields the protein CASSEVLGTDSSYEQYF.

This chain connects TRBV5-4 to TRBJ2-5, with D maybe TRBD1 (5 bases). The CDR3 totals 14 residues. Germline loops: CDR1 SGHNT, CDR2 YYREEE (reference sequence). Trimming cost V 4 bases and J 5 bases, with 15 bases left between them. CDR3 in DNA: TGTGCCAGCAGCCGTATAGGGGCCGGGGAGACCCAGTACTTC. Amino acids: CASSRIGAGETQYF. The full variable domain, with the rest looked up from reference TRBV5-4 and TRBJ2-5, is ETGVTQSPTHLIKTRGQQVTLRCSSQSGHNTVSWYQQALGQGPQFIFQYYREEENGRGNFPPRFSGLQFPNYSSELNVNALELDDSALYLCASSRIGAGETQYFGPGTRLLVL.

The chain carries TRBV5-4 and TRBJ1-2; D not resolved. The germline V and J ends were trimmed by 2 bases and 5 bases, with 13 bases remaining between them. The V gene's germline CDR1 is SGHNT and CDR2 YYREEE (reference sequence). The CDR3 is 14 amino acids. The CDR3 nucleotides read TGTGCCAGCAGCTTAGCCCAGGAGGGTTATGGCTACACCTTC. Translated, it gives CASSLAQEGYGYTF.

V and J are TRBV5-1 and TRBJ2-5; D perhaps matches TRBD1 (6 bases). The V gene lost 4 bases and the J gene lost 1 base, with 20 bases spanning the gap. The CDR3 extends over 17 amino acids. The germline V gene has CDR1 SGHRS and CDR2 YFSETQ. The CDR3 spells CASSPYSTRTAQETQYF. For the CDR3, the DNA is TGCGCCAGCAGCCCCTACTCAACCCGGACAGCCCAAGAGACCCAGTACTTC.

This clone occurred a few times. The rearrangement uses TRBV5-5 and TRBJ2-5; D may be TRBD2 (6 bases). This CDR3 region has 14 residues. Germline CDR1 is SGHKS and CDR2 is YYEKEE (reference sequence). V lost 3 bases and J 5 bases, leaving 14 bases between the germline ends. The CDR3 protein is CASSSGLGGETQYF. In DNA, the CDR3 is TGTGCCAGCAGCTCGGGACTCGGAGGGGAGACCCAGTACTTC.

This chain links TRBV4-2 with TRBJ2-7; D might be TRBD2 (6 bases). The germline V gene encodes CDR1 LGHNA and CDR2 YNFKEQ. The CDR3 spans 16 residues. The V and J ends lost 0 bases and 0 bases respectively, with 12 bases between them. The DNA of the CDR3 is TGTGCCAGCAGCCAAGATCTTGGGACTGCCTCCTACGAGCAGTACTTC. Translation gives CASSQDLGTASYEQYF.

V and J are TRBV5-6 and TRBJ1-1, with D uncertain. V was shortened by 5 bases and J by 8 bases, with 19 bases between the two germline ends. The CDR3 spans 14 residues. CDR1 SGHDT and CDR2 YYEEEE come from the germline V gene. The CDR3 DNA follows: TGTGCCAGCAGTATGATGGTGCTTAACCTAGAAGCTTTCTTT. Amino acid sequence: CASSMMVLNLEAFF.

This clone was seen only once. J is TRBJ2-3 and V is TRBV2; possible D gene TRBD2, 5 bases. Germline V lookup: CDR1 SNHLY, CDR2 FYNNEI. The V end lost 6 bases, the J end lost 2 bases, and 21 bases lay between the germline ends. The CDR3 consists of 17 residues. CDR3 amino acids: CASSNSIQRIYTDTQYF. The DNA for the CDR3 is TGTGCCAGCAGCAACTCGATCCAGCGGATCTACACAGATACGCAGTATTTT.